This is a list of T cell receptor beta chains from one sample in a study of cytomegalovirus exposure and HLA in healthy donors. Generated by immunoSEQ multiplex PCR, the TCRdb table keeps only in-frame clones and is missing some. The sample shows 150,000 or so clones, less than 75% of them seen only once. Sequenced material: PBMCs. These receptor sequences come from a girl between 5 and 17 years old in good health and CMV-seronegative. Both conserved end residues are part of each CDR3. D genes are given only for firm matches. A clone size is listed for some rows: how often the clone was seen (once, few, many), or a class if it is expanded.

clone_size	d_call	v_call	j_call	cdr3_aa	cdr3_nt
.	.	TRBV6-5	TRBJ1-1	CASSTDTGFPRAFF	TGTGCCAGCAGCACTGACACAGGGTTTCCTCGGGCTTTCTTT
few	.	TRBV27	TRBJ1-1	CASPLPTGHGGAFF	TGTGCCAGCCCCCTCCCTACAGGGCATGGGGGAGCTTTCTTT
.	.	TRBV19	TRBJ1-1	CASSPQANTEAFF	TGTGCCAGTAGTCCGCAAGCGAACACTGAAGCTTTCTTT
.	.	TRBV19	TRBJ1-1	CASSIFDRENTEAFF	TGTGCCAGTAGTATATTTGACCGGGAGAACACTGAAGCTTTCTTT
.	.	TRBV15	TRBJ1-2	CATSQESWGYTF	TGTGCCACCTCCCAGGAATCATGGGGCTACACCTTC
.	TRBD2	TRBV18	TRBJ2-5	CASSPTAGEKETQYF	TGTGCCAGCTCACCAACAGCGGGGGAGAAAGAGACCCAGTACTTC
.	.	TRBV7-3	TRBJ1-1	CASSLLGGNTEAFF	TGTGCCAGCAGCTTACTAGGAGGGAACACTGAAGCTTTCTTT
.	.	TRBV7-2	TRBJ1-4	CASSYSGINEKLFF	TGTGCCAGCAGTTATTCAGGGATAAATGAAAAACTGTTTTTT
.	.	TRBV5-1	TRBJ2-2	CASSLSLGELFF	TGCGCCAGCAGCTTGTCGTTAGGGGAGCTGTTTTTT
once	TRBD1	TRBV28	TRBJ1-1	CASSRRQGWNTEAFF	TGTGCCAGCAGCCGCAGACAGGGCTGGAACACTGAAGCTTTCTTT
.	.	TRBV5-8	TRBJ2-7	CASSFPSAGREQYF	TGTGCCAGCAGCTTCCCCTCCGCAGGGCGCGAGCAGTACTTC
.	TRBD1	TRBV11-2	TRBJ1-1	CACSLGGHRLTEAFF	TGTGCCTGCAGCTTAGGGGGCCACAGGTTGACTGAAGCTTTCTTT
.	.	TRBV28	TRBJ1-5	CASTGHRNQPQHF	TGTGCCAGCACCGGACACCGCAATCAGCCCCAGCATTTT
.	TRBD2	TRBV5-6	TRBJ2-5	CASTQLAGETQYF	TGTGCCAGCACCCAACTAGCGGGAGAGACCCAGTACTTC
once	TRBD2	TRBV27	TRBJ2-3	CASSFDSELAGDTQYF	TGTGCCAGCAGTTTTGATTCCGAACTAGCGGGGGATACGCAGTATTTT
.	TRBD2	TRBV27	TRBJ2-5	CASSSGGNRDQYF	TGTGCCAGCAGTTCGGGGGGAAATCGGGACCAGTACTTC
.	TRBD1	TRBV18	TRBJ1-1	CASSTQQGAEGTEAFF	TGTGCCAGCTCAACCCAACAGGGGGCTGAGGGGACTGAAGCTTTCTTT
once	.	TRBV11-2	TRBJ1-1	CASSQVGAFTEAFF	TGTGCCAGCAGCCAGGTGGGGGCTTTTACTGAAGCTTTCTTT
.	TRBD1	TRBV30	TRBJ1-5	CAWQGEGNQPQHF	TGTGCCTGGCAGGGGGAAGGCAATCAGCCCCAGCATTTT
few	TRBD1	TRBV5-1	TRBJ2-3	CASVTGEVTDTQYF	TGCGCCAGCGTGACAGGGGAGGTCACAGATACGCAGTATTTT
.	.	TRBV19	TRBJ2-5	CASSIPSRPQETQYF	TGTGCCAGTAGTATTCCTAGCAGACCCCAAGAGACCCAGTACTTC
.	.	TRBV5-6	TRBJ2-7	CASSWEDYEQYF	TGTGCCAGCAGCTGGGAGGACTACGAGCAGTACTTC
.	TRBD1	TRBV5-1	TRBJ1-1	CASSLAQGRFSEAFF	TGCGCCAGCAGCCTAGCACAGGGGAGGTTTTCTGAAGCTTTCTTT
few	.	TRBV10-3	TRBJ1-4	CAISVDRFELFF	TGTGCCATCAGTGTTGACAGGTTTGAACTGTTTTTT
.	.	TRBV6-1	TRBJ1-5	CASREDYQPQHF	TGTGCCAGCAGAGAAGACTATCAGCCCCAGCATTTT
.	.	TRBV5-6	TRBJ1-5	CASSLAGVGNQPQHF	TGTGCCAGCAGCTTGGCAGGGGTCGGGAATCAGCCCCAGCATTTT
.	.	TRBV7-3	TRBJ2-1	CASSLKLGVSYNEQFF	TGTGCCAGCAGCTTAAAGCTCGGGGTCTCCTACAATGAGCAGTTCTTC
.	TRBD2	TRBV19	TRBJ2-2	CASTGSGVVTGELFF	TGTGCCAGCACCGGAAGCGGGGTAGTCACCGGGGAGCTGTTTTTT
.	.	TRBV19	TRBJ1-2	CASSSGYGYTF	TGTGCCAGTAGTTCGGGCTATGGCTACACCTTC